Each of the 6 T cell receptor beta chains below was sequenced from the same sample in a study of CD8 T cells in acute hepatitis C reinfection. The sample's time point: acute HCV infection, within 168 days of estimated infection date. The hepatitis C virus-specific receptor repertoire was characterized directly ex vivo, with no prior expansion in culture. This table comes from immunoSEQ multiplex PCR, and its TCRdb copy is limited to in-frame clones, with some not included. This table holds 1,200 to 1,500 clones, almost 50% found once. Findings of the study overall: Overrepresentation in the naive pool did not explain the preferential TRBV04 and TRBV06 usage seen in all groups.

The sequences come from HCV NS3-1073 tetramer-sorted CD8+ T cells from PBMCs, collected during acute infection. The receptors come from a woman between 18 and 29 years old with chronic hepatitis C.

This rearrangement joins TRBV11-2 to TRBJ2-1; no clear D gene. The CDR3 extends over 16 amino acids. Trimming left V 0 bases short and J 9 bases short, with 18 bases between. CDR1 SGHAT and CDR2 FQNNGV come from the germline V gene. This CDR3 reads CASSLEVGPGWGEQFF. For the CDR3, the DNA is TGTGCCAGCAGCTTAGAGGTCGGGCCAGGCTGGGGTGAGCAGTTCTTC. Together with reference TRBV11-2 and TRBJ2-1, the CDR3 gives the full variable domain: EAGVAQSPRYKIIEKRQSVAFWCNPISGHATLYWYQQILGQGPKLLIQFQNNGVVDDSQLPKDRFSAERLKGVDSTLKIQPAKLEDSAVYLCASSLEVGPGWGEQFFGPGTRLTVL.

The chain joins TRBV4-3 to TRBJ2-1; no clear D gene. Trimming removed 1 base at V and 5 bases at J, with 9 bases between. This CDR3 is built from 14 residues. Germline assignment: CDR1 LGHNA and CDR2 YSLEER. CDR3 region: CASSQVGRDNEQFF. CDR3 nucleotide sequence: TGCGCCAGCAGCCAAGTGGGCCGAGACAATGAGCAGTTCTTC.

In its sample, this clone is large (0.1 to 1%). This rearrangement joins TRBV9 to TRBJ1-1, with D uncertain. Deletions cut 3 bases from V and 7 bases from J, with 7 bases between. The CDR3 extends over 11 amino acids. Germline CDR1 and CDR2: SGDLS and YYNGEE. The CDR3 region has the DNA TGTGCCAGCAGCGCTGAAAATGAAGCTTTCTTT. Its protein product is CASSAENEAFF.

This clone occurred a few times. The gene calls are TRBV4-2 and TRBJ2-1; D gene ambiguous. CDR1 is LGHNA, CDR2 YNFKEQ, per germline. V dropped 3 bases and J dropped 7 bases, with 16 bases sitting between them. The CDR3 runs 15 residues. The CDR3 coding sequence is TGTGCCAGCAGCCATGAGGTGTCAGCTGGGAATGAGCAGTTCTTC. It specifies CASSHEVSAGNEQFF.

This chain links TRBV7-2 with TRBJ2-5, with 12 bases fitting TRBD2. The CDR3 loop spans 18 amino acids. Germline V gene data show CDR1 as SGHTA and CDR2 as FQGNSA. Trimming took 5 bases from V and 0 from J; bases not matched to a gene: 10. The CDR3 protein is CASSPRSTSGGYQETQYF. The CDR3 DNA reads TGTGCCAGCAGCCCTCGTTCCACTAGCGGGGGGTACCAAGAGACCCAGTACTTC.

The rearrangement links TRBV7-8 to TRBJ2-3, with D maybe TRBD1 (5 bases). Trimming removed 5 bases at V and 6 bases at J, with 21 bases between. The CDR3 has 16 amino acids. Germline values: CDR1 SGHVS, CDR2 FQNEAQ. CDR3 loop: CASSLGHQEGVDTQYF. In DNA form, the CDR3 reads TGTGCCAGCAGCCTAGGACACCAAGAAGGTGTGGATACGCAGTATTTT.